Following are 16 T cell receptor beta chains from one sample sequenced in a study of vaccination effects on CD4 cells after COVID-19. TCRdb's table, derived via immunoSEQ multiplex PCR, lists solely in-frame clones and lacks some. The repertoire holds 15,000 to 20,000 clones, with over 60% as singletons. These receptors have no identified antigens. CD4+ T cells specific for antigen were expanded with viral peptide pools by the ViraFEST assay before sequencing. Subsequent to roughly 9 days of culture, CD4+ T cells were isolated. This person's SARS-CoV-2 infection, confirmed by PCR, occurred between March and December 2020. Participants each got two BNT162b2 or mRNA-1273 vaccine doses. The specimen was CD4+ T cells from PBMCs cultured with SARS-CoV-2 spike peptides, collected after COVID-19 vaccination. The origin of the receptors is a human donor who had a prior SARS-CoV-2 infection.

The chain is built from TRBV3-1 (or the pseudogene TRBV3-2) and TRBJ2-1; 15 bases line up with TRBD2. CDR3 size: 18 residues. V lost 0 bases and J lost 1; bases outside the gene matches: 1. CDR1 and CDR2 (germline): LGHDT, YNNKEL (reference sequence). CDR3: CASSQDGLAGGSYNEQFF. CDR3 nucleotides: TGTGCCAGCAGCCAAGATGGACTAGCGGGGGGGTCCTACAATGAGCAGTTCTTC.

The rearrangement links TRBV3-1 (or the pseudogene TRBV3-2) to TRBJ2-3; D not certain. Trimming stripped 1 base from V and 4 bases from J, with 12 bases between. The CDR3 has 15 residues. Germline values: CDR1 LGHDT, CDR2 YNNKEL (reference sequence). In DNA form, the CDR3 reads TGTGCCAGCAGCCAAGTGAGAGCGACTGCAGATACGCAGTATTTT. Amino acid sequence: CASSQVRATADTQYF.

The V gene is TRBV3-1 (or the pseudogene TRBV3-2), the J gene TRBJ2-7; possible D gene TRBD1, 7 bases. V lost 0 bases and J 2 bases, leaving 11 bases between the germline ends. The CDR3 is made up of 15 amino acids. CDR1 is LGHDT and CDR2 is YNNKEL in the germline V gene (reference sequence). DNA for the CDR3: TGTGCCAGCAGCCAAGAGCCAGGGGGGACCTACGAGCAGTACTTC. Its protein product is CASSQEPGGTYEQYF.

This chain uses TRBV10-3 with TRBJ1-2; 11 positions match TRBD1. This CDR3 has 14 residues. After removal of 10 bases from V and 6 bases from J, the junction contained 10 bases not matched to a gene. Per germline, CDR1 ENHRY and CDR2 SYGVKD. The CDR3: CATTRGTGGNGYTF. Written as DNA, the CDR3 is TGTGCCACCACACGCGGGACAGGGGGTAATGGCTACACCTTC.

V gene TRBV19 combines with J gene TRBJ2-2; D gene uncertain. Germline CDR1 and CDR2: LNHDA and SQIVND (reference sequence). The germline V and J ends were trimmed by 7 bases and 3 bases, with 9 bases remaining between them. This CDR3 has 13 residues. CDR3 region: CASTVGYTGELFF. DNA of the CDR3: TGTGCCAGTACGGTGGGATACACCGGGGAGCTGTTTTTT.

The sample holds a few counts of this clone. The V and J genes are TRBV5-1 and TRBJ2-1; 11 bases align to TRBD2. V trimming: 4 bases; J trimming: 6 bases; junction bases outside the gene matches: 12. There are 17 residues in the CDR3. Germline lookup yields CDR1 SGHRS and CDR2 YFSETQ. The CDR3 region has the DNA TGCGCCAGCAGCCCACGAATTAGCGGGGGGGCGGTCAATGAGCAGTTCTTC. This translates into CASSPRISGGAVNEQFF.

The rearrangement links TRBV19 to TRBJ2-2; D call uncertain. Germline assignment: CDR1 LNHDA and CDR2 SQIVND (reference sequence). The CDR3 has 16 residues. V lost 3 bases, J lost 3 bases, and 14 bases lay in between. CDR3 region: CASSILVPGDTGELFF. Here the CDR3 DNA reads TGTGCCAGTAGTATTTTGGTCCCCGGTGACACCGGGGAGCTGTTTTTT.

This chain connects TRBV2 to TRBJ2-2; 10 bases align to TRBD1. The V and J ends lost 8 bases and 4 bases, in that order; junction bases with no gene match: 1. Germline V lookup: CDR1 SNHLY, CDR2 FYNNEI. This CDR3 is 13 amino acids long. CDR3 in amino acids: CASRDRGTGELFF. CDR3 nucleotides: TGTGCCAGCCGGGACAGGGGCACCGGGGAGCTGTTTTTT.

The chain has TRBV7-2 and TRBJ2-3, with D perhaps matching TRBD2 (5 bases). V shed 5 bases and J shed 5 bases, with 11 bases lying between them. This CDR3 contains 13 residues. The V gene's germline CDR1 is SGHTA and CDR2 FQGNSA. The CDR3 nucleotides read TGTGCCAGCAGCGTAGGACTGGAAGATACGCAGTATTTT. Translation gives CASSVGLEDTQYF.

This clone was counted between two and nine times. V usage is TRBV18 and J usage is TRBJ2-6; D gene unclear. CDR1 and CDR2 (germline): KGHSH, LQKENI. Trimming left V 4 bases short and J 2 bases short, with 18 bases between. CDR3 length equals 18 residues. The CDR3 loop is CASSRSQSVYPGANVLTF. The CDR3 bases are TGTGCCAGCTCACGATCACAAAGCGTGTATCCTGGGGCCAACGTCCTGACTTTC.

The CDR3, as DNA: TGTGCCAGTAGGATGGTCCGGGGACCCCAGCCCCAGCATTTT. This codes for CASRMVRGPQPQHF. V and J are TRBV19 and TRBJ1-5; perhaps TRBD1 as D (5 bases). Germline V gene sequence: CDR1 LNHDA, CDR2 SQIVND (reference sequence). V lost 6 bases and J lost 7, with 16 bases in between. CDR3 size: 14 residues.

A single count supports this clone. The chain joins TRBV6-2 or TRBV6-3 to TRBJ2-5; 9 bases fit TRBD2. Germline V gives CDR1 MNHEY, CDR2 SVGEGT. V was pared by 4 bases and J by 3 bases, with 6 bases of the junction left unmatched. This CDR3 comprises 15 residues. In DNA form, the CDR3 reads TGTGCCAGCAGTTTAGCGGGAGAGGGTGAAGAGACCCAGTACTTC. This translates into CASSLAGEGEETQYF.

The chain combines TRBV28 with TRBJ2-7; D not resolved. Trimming cost V 5 bases and J 0 bases, with 11 bases left between them. The germline CDR1 and CDR2 sequences are MDHEN and SYDVKM. The CDR3 extends over 14 amino acids. The CDR3 sequence: CASSASAISYEQYF. CDR3 in DNA: TGTGCCAGCAGTGCGTCAGCGATCTCCTACGAGCAGTACTTC.

This chain connects TRBV5-4 to TRBJ1-2; 8 bases agree with TRBD1. The CDR3 has 14 residues. The J segment lost 3 bases and the V segment lost 3 bases, leaving 4 bases of the junction unmatched. Germline V gives CDR1 SGHNT, CDR2 YYREEE (reference sequence). CDR3 bases: TGTGCCAGCAGCTGGGCGACAGGGGACTATGGCTACACCTTC. This gives the protein CASSWATGDYGYTF.

This chain connects TRBV18 to TRBJ1-5, with D possibly matching TRBD1 (5 bases). This CDR3 region has 16 residues. Trimming took off 0 bases at V and 7 bases at J, with 16 bases between the two ends. Germline V gene sequence: CDR1 KGHSH, CDR2 LQKENI. CDR3 DNA sequence: TGTGCCAGCTCACCACCGGGATTTGGAGAGGGGCAGCCCCAGCATTTT. Amino acids: CASSPPGFGEGQPQHF.

This sequence joins TRBV7-9 and TRBJ2-7, with TRBD1 matching over 10 bases. Germline CDR1 and CDR2: SEHNR and FQNEAQ (reference sequence). V lost 6 bases, J lost 6 bases, and 8 bases stayed unmatched. This CDR3 spans 14 amino acids. The CDR3 is CASREGQGSLEQYF. The DNA of the CDR3 is TGTGCCAGCAGGGAGGGACAGGGGTCCCTCGAGCAGTACTTC.